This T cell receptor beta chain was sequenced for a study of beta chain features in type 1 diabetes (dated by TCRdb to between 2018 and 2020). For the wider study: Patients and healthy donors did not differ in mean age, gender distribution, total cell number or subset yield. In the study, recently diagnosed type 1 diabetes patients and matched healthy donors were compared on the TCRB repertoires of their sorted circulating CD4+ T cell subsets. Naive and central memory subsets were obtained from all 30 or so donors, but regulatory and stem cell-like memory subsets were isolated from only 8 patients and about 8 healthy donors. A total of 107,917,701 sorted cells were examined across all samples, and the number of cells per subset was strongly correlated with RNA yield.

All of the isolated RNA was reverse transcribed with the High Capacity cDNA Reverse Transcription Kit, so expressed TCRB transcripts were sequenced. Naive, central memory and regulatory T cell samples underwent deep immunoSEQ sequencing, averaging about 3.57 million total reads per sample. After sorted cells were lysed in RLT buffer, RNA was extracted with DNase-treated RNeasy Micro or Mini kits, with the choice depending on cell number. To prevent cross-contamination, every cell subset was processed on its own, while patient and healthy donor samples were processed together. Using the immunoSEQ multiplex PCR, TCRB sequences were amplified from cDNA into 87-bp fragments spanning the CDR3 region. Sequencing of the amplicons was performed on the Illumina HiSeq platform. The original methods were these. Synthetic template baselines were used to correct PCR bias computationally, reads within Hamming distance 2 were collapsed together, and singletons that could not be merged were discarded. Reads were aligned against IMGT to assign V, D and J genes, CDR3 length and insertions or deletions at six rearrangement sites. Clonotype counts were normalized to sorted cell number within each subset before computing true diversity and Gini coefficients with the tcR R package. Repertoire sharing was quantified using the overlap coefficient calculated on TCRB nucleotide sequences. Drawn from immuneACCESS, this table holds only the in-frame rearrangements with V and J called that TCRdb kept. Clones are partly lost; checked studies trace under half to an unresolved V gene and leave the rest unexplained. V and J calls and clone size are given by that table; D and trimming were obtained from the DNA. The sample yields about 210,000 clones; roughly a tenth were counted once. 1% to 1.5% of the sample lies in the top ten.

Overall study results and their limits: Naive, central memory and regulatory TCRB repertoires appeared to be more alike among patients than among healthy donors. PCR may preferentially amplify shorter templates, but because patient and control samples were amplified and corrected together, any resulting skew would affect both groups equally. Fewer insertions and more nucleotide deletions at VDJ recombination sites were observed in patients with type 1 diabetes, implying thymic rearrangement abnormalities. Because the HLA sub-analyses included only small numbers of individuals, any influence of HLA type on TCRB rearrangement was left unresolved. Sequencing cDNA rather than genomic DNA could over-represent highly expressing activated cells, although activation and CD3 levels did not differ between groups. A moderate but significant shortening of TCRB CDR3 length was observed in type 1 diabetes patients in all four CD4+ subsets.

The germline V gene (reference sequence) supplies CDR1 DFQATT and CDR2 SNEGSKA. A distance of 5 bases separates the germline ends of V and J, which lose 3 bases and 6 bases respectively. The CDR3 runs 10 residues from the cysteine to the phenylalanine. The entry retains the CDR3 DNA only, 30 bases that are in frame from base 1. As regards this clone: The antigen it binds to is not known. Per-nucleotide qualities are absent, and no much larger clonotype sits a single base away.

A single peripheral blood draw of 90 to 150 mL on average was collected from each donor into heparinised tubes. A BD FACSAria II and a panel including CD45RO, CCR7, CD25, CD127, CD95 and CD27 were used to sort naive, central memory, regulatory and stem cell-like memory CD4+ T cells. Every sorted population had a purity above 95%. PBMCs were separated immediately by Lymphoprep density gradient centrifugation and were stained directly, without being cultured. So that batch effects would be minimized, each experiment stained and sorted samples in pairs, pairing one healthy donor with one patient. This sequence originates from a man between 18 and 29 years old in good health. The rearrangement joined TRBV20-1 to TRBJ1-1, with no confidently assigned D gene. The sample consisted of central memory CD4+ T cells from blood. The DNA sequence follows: TGCAGTGCTAGTTTTCCTGAAGCTTTCTTT. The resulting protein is CSASFPEAFF.